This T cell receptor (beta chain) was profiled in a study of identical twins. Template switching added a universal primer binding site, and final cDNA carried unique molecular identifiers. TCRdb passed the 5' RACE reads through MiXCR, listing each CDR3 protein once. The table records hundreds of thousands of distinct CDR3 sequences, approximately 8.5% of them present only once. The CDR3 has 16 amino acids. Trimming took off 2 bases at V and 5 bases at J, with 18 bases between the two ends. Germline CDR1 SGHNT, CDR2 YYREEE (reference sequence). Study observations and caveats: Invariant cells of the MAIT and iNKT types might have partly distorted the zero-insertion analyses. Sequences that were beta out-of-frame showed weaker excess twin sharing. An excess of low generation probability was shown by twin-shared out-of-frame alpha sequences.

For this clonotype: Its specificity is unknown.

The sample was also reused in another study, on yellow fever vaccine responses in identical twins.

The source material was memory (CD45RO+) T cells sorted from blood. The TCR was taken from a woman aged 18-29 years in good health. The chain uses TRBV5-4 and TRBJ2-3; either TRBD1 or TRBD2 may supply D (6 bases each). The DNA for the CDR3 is TGTGCCAGCAGCTTCAAGGGGGGCGCTGGAATAGATACGCAGTATTTT. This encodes CASSFKGGAGIDTQYF.